The rows below give T cell receptor beta chains drawn from one sample of a study of blood T cell repertoires in COVID-19. Method: immunoSEQ multiplex PCR; TCRdb's copy keeps in-frame clones and lacks some. Among 90,000 to 150,000 clones, approximately 85% were seen once, and the ten largest hold over 10%. Sequenced material: peripheral blood. The receptors stem from a human donor in a cohort sampled during active COVID-19. Both conserved end residues are part of each CDR3. D genes are given only for firm matches. Rows may omit the clone size; those that give it use once, few, many or a size class.

J,D,V,size,CDR3,DNA
TRBJ2-7,TRBD1,TRBV7-6,.,CASSPGTGESYEQYF,TGTGCCAGCAGCCCAGGGACAGGCGAGTCCTACGAGCAGTACTTC
TRBJ1-2,TRBD1,TRBV7-2,few,CASSDGQGHYGYTF,TGTGCCAGCAGCGACGGACAGGGTCACTATGGCTACACCTTC
TRBJ2-1,TRBD2,TRBV6-5,.,CASSSAGGSNNEQFF,TGTGCCAGCAGTTCCGCGGGGGGTTCAAACAATGAGCAGTTCTTC
TRBJ2-1,TRBD1,TRBV18,.,CASSSDRVILFF,TGTGCCAGCTCATCTGACAGGGTAATTTTGTTCTTC
TRBJ2-3,TRBD2,TRBV19,.,CASSPTLAGGADTQYF,TGTGCCAGTAGCCCCACACTAGCGGGGGGGGCGGATACGCAGTATTTT
TRBJ2-3,.,TRBV5-1,.,CASSLGQDTDTQYF,TGCGCCAGCAGCTTGGGGCAGGACACAGATACGCAGTATTTT
TRBJ2-1,TRBD2,TRBV11-3,.,CASSLHSGGAYNEQFF,TGTGCCAGCAGCTTACACAGCGGGGGGGCGTACAATGAGCAGTTCTTC
TRBJ2-7,.,TRBV2,.,CASSEIQGDEQYF,TGTGCCAGCAGTGAAATACAGGGCGACGAGCAGTACTTC
TRBJ2-1,TRBD2,TRBV10-1,.,CASSESSGGASHEQFF,TGCGCCAGCAGTGAGTCGAGCGGGGGGGCCTCCCATGAGCAGTTCTTC
TRBJ1-3,.,TRBV5-4,.,CASSLGGMGPSGNTIYF,TGTGCCAGCAGCTTGGGGGGCATGGGGCCCTCTGGAAACACCATATATTTT
TRBJ1-6,TRBD1,TRBV10-1,.,CASNGQGSYVSYNSPLHF,TGCGCCAGCAATGGACAGGGGTCTTATGTCTCCTATAATTCACCCCTCCACTTT
TRBJ2-3,TRBD1,TRBV24-1,once,CATSELQGDTQYF,TGTGCCACCAGTGAATTACAGGGGGATACGCAGTATTTT
TRBJ2-3,TRBD2,TRBV9,.,CASRVGLAGGSTDTQYF,TGTGCCAGCAGGGTTGGACTAGCGGGGGGCAGCACAGATACGCAGTATTTT
TRBJ1-2,TRBD1,TRBV29-1,.,CSAGGPSYGYTF,TGCAGCGCAGGGGGCCCCTCCTATGGCTACACCTTC
TRBJ2-4,TRBD1,TRBV5-1,.,CASSGGTGVGSVAKNIQYF,TGCGCCAGCAGCGGCGGGACAGGGGTGGGGTCCGTAGCCAAAAACATTCAGTACTTC
TRBJ2-2,.,TRBV24-1,few,CATSELDSQNTGELFF,TGTGCCACCAGTGAGTTGGACAGCCAGAACACCGGGGAGCTGTTTTTT
TRBJ1-5,TRBD1,TRBV19,once,CASTPDRAQPQHF,TGTGCCAGTACCCCAGACAGGGCACAGCCCCAGCATTTT
TRBJ2-3,TRBD2,TRBV7-9,few,CASSSGASGGASTDTQYF,TGTGCCAGCAGCTCAGGGGCTAGCGGGGGGGCTAGCACAGATACGCAGTATTTT
TRBJ1-5,.,TRBV7-2,few,CASSPYNQPQHF,TGTGCCAGCAGCCCCTACAATCAGCCCCAGCATTTT
TRBJ1-5,.,TRBV5-1,.,CASSLGGGGAAQPQHF,TGCGCCAGCAGCTTGGGGGGTGGAGGGGCGGCTCAGCCCCAGCATTTT
TRBJ2-2,.,TRBV7-6,.,CASSLAEAGETGELFF,TGTGCCAGCAGCTTAGCGGAGGCAGGGGAAACCGGGGAGCTGTTTTTT
TRBJ1-5,.,TRBV3-1/TRBV3-2,.,CASSQQGSNQPQHF,TGTGCCAGCAGCCAACAGGGAAGCAATCAGCCCCAGCATTTT
TRBJ1-2,.,TRBV6-1,few,CASSEMVNSGYTF,TGTGCCAGCAGTGAAATGGTTAACTCCGGCTACACCTTC
TRBJ2-5,.,TRBV5-1,.,CASSLSPGAGETQYF,TGCGCCAGCAGCTTGTCCCCAGGGGCCGGGGAGACCCAGTACTTC
TRBJ2-5,.,TRBV7-8,once,CASSLIGQRQETQYF,TGTGCCAGCAGCTTAATAGGACAGCGACAGGAGACCCAGTACTTC
TRBJ1-1,.,TRBV7-2,.,CASSANMVTEAFF,TGTGCCAGCAGCGCAAACATGGTCACTGAAGCTTTCTTT
TRBJ2-3,.,TRBV4-1,.,CASSQEWQGGTDTQYF,TGCGCCAGCAGCCAAGAGTGGCAGGGTGGGACAGATACGCAGTATTTT
TRBJ2-7,.,TRBV7-2,.,CASSLRGGGNYEQYF,TGTGCCAGCAGCTTGAGGGGGGGTGGAAACTACGAGCAGTACTTC
TRBJ1-3,.,TRBV6-5,.,CASTVGNTIYF,TGTGCCAGCACGGTGGGAAACACCATATATTTT
TRBJ2-3,.,TRBV19,.,CASSTGRDTDTQYF,TGTGCCAGTTCGACAGGGCGGGACACAGATACGCAGTATTTT
TRBJ2-7,.,TRBV9,.,CASSNKQETYEQYF,TGTGCCAGCAGCAATAAACAGGAGACCTACGAGCAGTACTTC
TRBJ2-3,TRBD1,TRBV15,once,CATSRDGYRGSSTDTQYF,TGTGCCACCAGCAGAGATGGCTACAGGGGGTCCAGCACAGATACGCAGTATTTT
TRBJ2-7,.,TRBV5-6,few,CASSFGVSYEQYF,TGTGCCAGCAGCTTCGGGGTTTCCTACGAGCAGTACTTC
TRBJ2-3,.,TRBV19,.,CASSRQSQGDTQYF,TGTGCCAGTAGTCGACAGTCGCAGGGAGATACGCAGTATTTT
TRBJ2-2,TRBD2,TRBV4-2,.,CASSDESGGITGELFF,TGTGCCAGCAGCGACGAAAGCGGGGGGATCACCGGGGAGCTGTTTTTT
TRBJ2-2,.,TRBV7-6,.,CASSLNPTGTGELFF,TGTGCCAGCAGCTTAAACCCCACGGGGACCGGGGAGCTGTTTTTT
TRBJ2-1,TRBD2,TRBV29-1,.,CSGTGGSGKLEGNEQFF,TGCAGCGGGACGGGAGGGTCAGGGAAACTGGAGGGGAATGAGCAGTTCTTC
TRBJ2-1,TRBD2,TRBV6-2/TRBV6-3,.,CASSSLAGGRGEQFF,TGTGCCAGCAGTTCCCTAGCGGGGGGGCGAGGTGAGCAGTTCTTC
TRBJ2-1,TRBD1,TRBV18,.,CASSDGQVNYNEQFF,TGTGCCAGCTCAGACGGACAGGTCAACTACAATGAGCAGTTCTTC
TRBJ1-2,TRBD1,TRBV5-4,.,CASSLADRVGHGYTF,TGTGCCAGCAGCTTGGCCGACAGGGTAGGCCATGGCTACACCTTC
TRBJ1-5,.,TRBV4-2,.,CASSQDWRVPYSNQPQHF,TGTGCCAGCAGCCAAGATTGGCGGGTCCCGTATAGCAATCAGCCCCAGCATTTT
TRBJ1-6,.,TRBV7-9,.,CASSLDWANSPLHF,TGTGCCAGCAGCCTGGACTGGGCGAATTCACCCCTCCACTTT
TRBJ2-3,.,TRBV6-6,.,CASSWDFIQYF,TGTGCCAGCAGCTGGGACTTCATACAGTATTTT
TRBJ2-7,TRBD1,TRBV23-1,.,CASSQSGQGAVYEQYF,TGCGCCAGCAGTCAATCGGGGCAGGGGGCAGTCTACGAGCAGTACTTC
TRBJ1-1,.,TRBV6-1,.,CASSEWGRNTEAFF,TGTGCCAGCAGTGAGTGGGGGCGGAACACTGAAGCTTTCTTT
TRBJ1-1,TRBD1,TRBV5-6,.,CASRATGGVEAFF,TGTGCCAGCAGGGCAACAGGGGGCGTCGAAGCTTTCTTT
TRBJ1-5,.,TRBV6-5,few,CASRKRLLDQPQHF,TGTGCCAGCAGAAAGCGGCTTTTAGATCAGCCCCAGCATTTT
TRBJ2-3,.,TRBV11-2,once,CASSLEGGGTQYF,TGTGCCAGCAGCTTAGAGGGGGGTGGTACGCAGTATTTT
TRBJ2-4,.,TRBV7-9,.,CASSSLGGPGKNIQYF,TGTGCCAGCAGCTCCCTCGGGGGGCCAGGCAAAAACATTCAGTACTTC
TRBJ2-3,TRBD1,TRBV5-1,few,CASRPTGADTQYF,TGCGCCAGCAGGCCAACAGGGGCAGATACGCAGTATTTT
TRBJ2-3,TRBD2,TRBV24-1,.,CATSDSSGALNTQYF,TGTGCCACCAGTGATTCTAGCGGGGCCCTCAATACGCAGTATTTT
TRBJ2-3,TRBD1,TRBV9,.,CASSGGTGVSTDTQYF,TGTGCCAGCAGCGGCGGGACAGGGGTGAGCACAGATACGCAGTATTTT
TRBJ2-7,.,TRBV10-3,.,CAIRPGLTSYEQYF,TGTGCCATCAGACCGGGACTTACCTCCTACGAGCAGTACTTC